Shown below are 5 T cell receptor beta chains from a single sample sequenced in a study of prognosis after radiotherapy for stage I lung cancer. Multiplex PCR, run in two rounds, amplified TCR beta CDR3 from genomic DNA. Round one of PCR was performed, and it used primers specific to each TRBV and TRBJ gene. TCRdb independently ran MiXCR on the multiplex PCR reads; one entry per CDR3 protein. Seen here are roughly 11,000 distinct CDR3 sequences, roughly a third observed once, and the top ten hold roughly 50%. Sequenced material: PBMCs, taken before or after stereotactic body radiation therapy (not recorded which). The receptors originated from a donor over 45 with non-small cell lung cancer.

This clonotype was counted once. The CDR3 region has the DNA TGTGCCAGCAGGGGAAGGTTAGTCTCAATCTACGAGCAGTACGTC. It specifies CASRGRLVSIYEQYV. The chain carries TRBV27 and TRBJ2-7; no firm D call. CDR1 is MNHEY, CDR2 SMNVEV, per germline (reference sequence). V was clipped by 6 bases and J by 3 bases, with 18 bases between them. This CDR3 is 15 amino acids long.

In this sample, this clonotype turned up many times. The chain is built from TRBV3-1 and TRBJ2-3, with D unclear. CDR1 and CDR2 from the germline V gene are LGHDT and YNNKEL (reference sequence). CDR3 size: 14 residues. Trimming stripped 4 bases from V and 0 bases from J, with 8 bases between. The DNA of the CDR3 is TGTGCCAGCAGCCCTACGAGTAGCACAGATACGCAGTATTTT. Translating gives CASSPTSSTDTQYF.

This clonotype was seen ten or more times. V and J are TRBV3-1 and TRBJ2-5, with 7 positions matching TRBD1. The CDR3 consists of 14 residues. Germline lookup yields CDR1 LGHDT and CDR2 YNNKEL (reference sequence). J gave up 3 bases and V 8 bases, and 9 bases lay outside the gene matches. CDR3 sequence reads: CASGVGDREETQYF. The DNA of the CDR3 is TGTGCCAGCGGGGTGGGGGACAGAGAAGAGACCCAGTACTTC.

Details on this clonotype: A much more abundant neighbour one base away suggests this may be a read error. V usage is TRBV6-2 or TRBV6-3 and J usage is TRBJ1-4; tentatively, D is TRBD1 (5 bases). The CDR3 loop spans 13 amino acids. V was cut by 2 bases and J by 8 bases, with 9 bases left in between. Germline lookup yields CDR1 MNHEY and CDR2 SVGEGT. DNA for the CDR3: TGTGCCAGCAGTTACGGGACGTTCGAAAAACTGTTTTTT. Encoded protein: CASSYGTFEKLFF.

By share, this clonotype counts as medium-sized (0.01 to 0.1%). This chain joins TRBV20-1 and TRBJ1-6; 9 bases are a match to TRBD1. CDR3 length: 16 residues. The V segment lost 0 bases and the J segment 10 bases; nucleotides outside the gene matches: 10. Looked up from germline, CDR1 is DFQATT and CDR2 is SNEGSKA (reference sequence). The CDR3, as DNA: TGCAGTGCTAGAGAGACTTGGACAGGGGTAAGATCACCCCTCCACTTT. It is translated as CSARETWTGVRSPLHF.